The 22 T cell receptor beta chains presented below share a single source sample, sequenced in a study of cytomegalovirus exposure and HLA in healthy donors. Use of 60 Vbeta and 13 Jbeta primers characterized the PCR. Sequenced by immunoSEQ multiplex PCR; TCRdb stores in-frame clones only, minus some. The data hold more than 250,000 clones, with over 85% observed a single time. The material sequenced was PBMCs. These receptors all come from a woman aged 18-29 years in good health and CMV-seronegative.

This sequence joins TRBV7-2 and TRBJ1-6; D gene ambiguous. Germline lookup yields CDR1 SGHTA and CDR2 FQGNSA. Trimming took 4 bases from V and 5 from J, leaving 15 bases between them. The CDR3 spans 16 residues. The CDR3 region has the DNA TGTGCCAGCAGCTCTCAGAGGGTGAGCCATAATTCACCCCTCCACTTT. Translating gives CASSSQRVSHNSPLHF.

The chain carries TRBV2 and TRBJ2-3; 8 positions match TRBD2. CDR3 size: 16 residues. Germline assignment: CDR1 SNHLY and CDR2 FYNNEI. J was trimmed by 4 bases and V by 3 bases; bases with no gene match: 9. The CDR3 DNA sequence: TGTGCCAGCAGTGATTACGGTAGCGGGGTTGCAGATACGCAGTATTTT. Translating gives CASSDYGSGVADTQYF.

The V call is TRBV2, the J call TRBJ1-6, with 8 nucleotides matching TRBD1. This CDR3 has 14 amino acids. CDR1 SNHLY and CDR2 FYNNEI come from the germline V gene. With 3 bases clipped from V and 10 bases from J, the junction kept 5 bases outside the gene matches. CDR3 in amino acids: CASSDGQGWSPLHF. CDR3 nucleotide sequence: TGTGCCAGCAGTGACGGACAGGGATGGTCACCCCTCCACTTT.

Notes on this clone: One end of the junction fails to match germline, which may point to a read error. Within the sample, other DNA sequences also encode this same CDR3. The chain has TRBV6-5 and TRBJ1-6, with D perhaps matching TRBD1 (5 bases). The CDR3 is made up of 16 amino acids. Germline V gene sequence: CDR1 MNHEY, CDR2 SVGAGI. CDR3 sequence (DNA): TGTGCCAGCAGTTACTCTAGACAGCTCTATAATTCCCCCCTCCACTTT. This encodes CASSYSRQLYNSPLHF.

J is TRBJ2-7 and V is TRBV7-2, with D possibly TRBD2 on 5 matching bases. V was shortened by 3 bases and J by 1 base, with 10 bases between the two germline ends. CDR3 length equals 14 residues. Germline CDR1 and CDR2: SGHTA and FQGNSA. The CDR3 DNA reads TGTGCCAGCAGCTTCCCGGACTCGTCCTACGAGCAGTACTTC. Its protein is CASSFPDSSYEQYF.

The rearrangement joins TRBV4-1 to TRBJ1-4; D not certain. CDR3 length: 16 residues. Trimming pared 4 bases from V and 3 bases from J, leaving 15 bases between. CDR1 is MGHRA, CDR2 YSYEKL, per germline. The CDR3 sequence is CASSRGISRANEKLFF. DNA of the CDR3: TGCGCCAGCAGCCGAGGGATAAGTAGGGCTAATGAAAAACTGTTTTTT.

This clone is a singleton in its sample. This rearrangement joins TRBV6-1 to TRBJ2-5; possible D gene TRBD1, 5 bases. This CDR3 contains 15 residues. Per germline, CDR1 MNHNS and CDR2 SASEGT. Deletions cut 0 bases from V and 8 bases from J, with 16 bases between. The CDR3 coding sequence is TGTGCCAGCAGTGAAGCGGAAAGACCTGGACAAACCCAGTACTTC. Translation gives CASSEAERPGQTQYF.

CDR3 nucleotide sequence: TGTGCCTGTCAGACCGGGACAGGGGCCACTGAAGCTTTCTTT. As protein: CACQTGTGATEAFF. The V and J genes are TRBV30 and TRBJ1-1; 10 bases match TRBD1. Germline-derived CDR1 and CDR2 are GTSNPN and SVGIG (reference sequence). The CDR3 has 14 amino acids. After removal of 6 bases from V and 4 bases from J, the junction contained 8 bases not matched to a gene.

This chain links TRBV5-6 with TRBJ2-6; the match to TRBD2 covers 9 bases. J lost 0 bases, V lost 0 bases, and 4 bases had no gene match. The germline CDR1 and CDR2 sequences are SGHDT and YYEEEE. The CDR3 totals 18 residues. CDR3 bases: TGTGCCAGCAGCTTGGGCCTAGCGGGGAGCTCTGGGGCCAACGTCCTGACTTTC. Translated, it gives CASSLGLAGSSGANVLTF.

The chain uses TRBV2 and TRBJ2-2, with 9 bases lining up with TRBD1. In germline, CDR1 is SNHLY, CDR2 FYNNEI. V trimming: 8 bases; J trimming: 3 bases; junction bases outside the gene matches: 10. CDR3 length: 16 residues. The CDR3 bases are TGTGCCAGCCGGACAGGGGAGCACCCATACACCGGGGAGCTGTTTTTT. Protein product: CASRTGEHPYTGELFF.

The chain combines TRBV11-2 with TRBJ2-5; a possible D gene is TRBD2 (5 bases). The J call may be faulty, since TRBJ2-7 better matches the DNA end. The germline V gene encodes CDR1 SGHAT and CDR2 FQNNGV. This CDR3 spans 17 amino acids. The CDR3 nucleotides are TGTGCCAGCAGCTTAGATCAATCCCCGTCGGGAACCTACGAGCAGTACTTC. Translating gives CASSLDQSPSGTYEQYF.

The chain couples TRBV6-5 to TRBJ1-2, with D maybe TRBD1 (6 bases). The V gene lost 0 bases and the J gene lost 6 bases, with 11 bases spanning the gap. Germline V CDR1 and CDR2: MNHEY, SVGAGI. The CDR3 covers 14 residues. CDR3 amino acids: CASSYSPGVDGYTF. Written as DNA, the CDR3 is TGTGCCAGCAGTTACTCGCCAGGGGTAGATGGCTACACCTTC.

This rearrangement joins TRBV9 to TRBJ1-3; D is ambiguous. CDR1 is SGDLS and CDR2 is YYNGEE in the germline V gene. The CDR3 sequence is 15 residues long. The ends were cut back, 0 bases at V and 4 bases at J, with 11 bases in the middle. The CDR3 loop is CASSVDPTPGNTIYF. The CDR3 nucleotides read TGTGCCAGCAGCGTAGATCCGACACCCGGAAACACCATATATTTT.

V and J are TRBV5-4 and TRBJ2-2; 13 bases line up with TRBD2. Trimming cost V 4 bases and J 1 base; bases outside gene matches: 7. The CDR3 spans 18 residues. The germline V gene has CDR1 SGHNT and CDR2 YYREEE (reference sequence). The CDR3 protein is CASSGMGLAGRNTGELFF. The DNA for the CDR3 is TGTGCCAGCAGCGGGATGGGACTAGCGGGGAGGAACACCGGGGAGCTGTTTTTT.

The chain recombines TRBV27 with TRBJ2-4; 7 bases are a match to TRBD2. This CDR3 comprises 15 residues. In germline, CDR1 is MNHEY, CDR2 SMNVEV (reference sequence). V lost 2 bases to trimming and J lost 8 bases; unmatched junction nucleotides: 9. The CDR3 DNA is TGTGCCAGCAGTTTAAACGGCCCCGCGGGGGACATTCAGTACTTC. It yields the protein CASSLNGPAGDIQYF.

This chain uses TRBV18 with TRBJ1-1; no definite D call. The CDR3 runs to 15 residues. Trimming left V 0 bases short and J 8 bases short, with 16 bases between. Germline CDR1 and CDR2: KGHSH and LQKENI. The CDR3 spells CASSPPTSPLLEAFF. For the CDR3, the DNA is TGTGCCAGCTCACCACCCACGAGTCCTCTGTTGGAAGCTTTCTTT.

The chain combines TRBV19 with TRBJ1-5, with D perhaps matching TRBD1 (6 bases). Trimming removed 4 bases from V and 0 bases from J, with 13 bases in between. The CDR3 totals 16 residues. Germline V gives CDR1 LNHDA, CDR2 SQIVND (reference sequence). The CDR3 protein is CASSTGALFSNQPQHF. CDR3 nucleotide sequence: TGTGCCAGTAGTACAGGGGCGCTTTTTAGCAATCAGCCCCAGCATTTT. The full variable domain, its missing parts supplied by reference TRBV19 and TRBJ1-5, is DGGITQSPKYLFRKEGQNVTLSCEQNLNHDAMYWYRQDPGQGLRLIYYSQIVNDFQKGDIAEGYSVSREKKESFPLTVTSAQKNPTAFYLCASSTGALFSNQPQHFGDGTRLSIL.

The CDR3 region is CASGYPSDRVGYTF. The CDR3 bases are TGTGCTAGTGGCTACCCATCCGACAGGGTGGGCTACACCTTC. This chain connects TRBV12-5 to TRBJ1-2; 7 bases match TRBD1. Germline loops: CDR1 LGHNT, CDR2 FRNRAP. This CDR3 has 14 amino acids. The V and J ends lost 6 bases and 8 bases, in that order; junction bases with no gene match: 12. Combining the CDR3 with reference TRBV12-5 and TRBJ1-2 gives the whole variable domain DARVTQTPRHKVTEMGQEVTMRCQPILGHNTVFWYRQTMMQGLELLAYFRNRAPLDDSGMPKDRFSAEMPDATLATLKIQPSEPRDSAVYFCASGYPSDRVGYTFGSGTRLTVV.

This clone occurred a few times. The CDR3 spells CASSLDGGPNTGELFF. The CDR3 DNA sequence: TGTGCCAGCAGCTTGGACGGGGGGCCCAACACCGGGGAGCTGTTTTTT. V usage is TRBV5-4 and J usage is TRBJ2-2, with D possibly TRBD2 on 7 matching bases. Germline V gene data show CDR1 as SGHNT and CDR2 as YYREEE (reference sequence). The CDR3 is 16 amino acids. V was trimmed by 0 bases and J by 2 bases, leaving 11 bases between them.

This rearrangement joins TRBV14 to TRBJ1-4; TRBD1 agrees at 7 bases. The CDR3 has 15 amino acids. Per germline, CDR1 SGHDN and CDR2 FVKESK. V was clipped by 2 bases and J by 1 base; unmatched bases: 1. The CDR3 DNA reads TGTGCCAGCAGCCAACGGACAGGAACTAATGAAAAACTGTTTTTT. This encodes CASSQRTGTNEKLFF.

This clone was seen more than once but under ten times. This sequence joins TRBV25-1 and TRBJ1-2, with TRBD1 matching over 7 bases. This CDR3 is built from 11 residues. CDR1 is MGHDK and CDR2 is SYGVNS in the germline V gene. The V segment lost 8 bases and the J segment 13 bases; nucleotides outside the gene matches: 10. This CDR3 is CASGLPGQTTF. As DNA, the CDR3 is TGTGCCAGCGGGCTACCGGGACAGACCACCTTC.

The rearrangement links TRBV7-9 to TRBJ2-5; D is perhaps TRBD2 (6 bases). CDR1 and CDR2 (germline): SEHNR, FQNEAQ (reference sequence). V lost 5 bases and J 2 bases, leaving 12 bases between the germline ends. This CDR3 has 14 amino acids. The CDR3 DNA follows: TGTGCCAGCAGCAGGAGACTAGATCAAGAGACCCAGTACTTC. Amino acid sequence: CASSRRLDQETQYF. The full variable domain, completed using reference TRBV7-9 and TRBJ2-5, is DTGVSQNPRHKITKRGQNVTFRCDPISEHNRLYWYRQTLGQGPEFLTYFQNEAQLEKSRLLSDRFSAERPKGSFSTLEIQRTEQGDSAMYLCASSRRLDQETQYFGPGTRLLVL.